The rows below give T cell receptor beta chains drawn from one sample of a study of T cells in Graves' hyperthyroidism and ophthalmopathy. TCRdb passed the multiplex PCR reads through MiXCR, listing each CDR3 protein once. The sample consists of approximately 600,000 distinct CDR3 sequences, under 25% of them appearing once. The sample taken for sequencing was blood. The receptors come from a man aged 25 to 45 with Graves' ophthalmopathy. Both conserved end residues are part of each CDR3. Fields, in order: J gene, V gene, CDR3 protein.

j_call: TRBJ2-1; v_call: TRBV5-1; cdr3_aa: CASSLAGAEAVF
j_call: TRBJ2-7; v_call: TRBV7-9; cdr3_aa: CASTGQGKYEQYF
j_call: TRBJ2-1; v_call: TRBV7-9; cdr3_aa: CASSLPGGDRGRSVAEQFF
j_call: TRBJ2-7; v_call: TRBV5-1; cdr3_aa: CASSLEPGRDEQYF
j_call: TRBJ2-1; v_call: TRBV6-1; cdr3_aa: CASRETSSFYNEQFF
j_call: TRBJ2-3; v_call: TRBV12-3/TRBV12-4; cdr3_aa: CASTPGGGSTDTQYF
j_call: TRBJ2-5; v_call: TRBV10-1; cdr3_aa: CASSDSTGEETQYF
j_call: TRBJ2-7; v_call: TRBV5-1; cdr3_aa: CASSLGASGTYEQYF
j_call: TRBJ1-1; v_call: TRBV7-9; cdr3_aa: CASSTDREGNTEAFF
j_call: TRBJ2-7; v_call: TRBV7-9; cdr3_aa: CASSLRRLAGGPTYEQYF